Below are 20 T cell receptor beta chains sequenced from a single sample in a study of cytomegalovirus exposure and HLA in healthy donors. 13 Jbeta primers and 60 Vbeta primers were used for the PCR. TCRdb keeps only in-frame clones here, not all; method: immunoSEQ multiplex PCR. The data hold about 180,000 clones, with approximately 78% observed a single time. Sequenced sample: PBMCs. The receptors originated from a woman in her forties or fifties in good health and CMV-seropositive.

The V and J genes are TRBV7-2 and TRBJ2-7, with D possibly TRBD2 on 7 matching bases. The CDR3 is made up of 16 amino acids. The germline V gene has CDR1 SGHTA and CDR2 FQGNSA. Trimming pared 1 base from V and 3 bases from J, leaving 16 bases between. The CDR3 nucleotides read TGTGCCAGCAGCTTAGGGAGGAGGGGGGGCAGCTACGAGCAGTACTTC. It codes for CASSLGRRGGSYEQYF.

The chain links TRBV5-1 to TRBJ1-4, with D uncertain. Trimming removed 2 bases at V and 3 bases at J, with 11 bases between. Per germline, CDR1 SGHRS and CDR2 YFSETQ. The CDR3 spans 15 residues. CDR3 residues: CASSLLPGSNEKLFF. DNA of the CDR3: TGCGCCAGCAGCTTATTACCAGGCTCTAATGAAAAACTGTTTTTT.

The chain has TRBV5-6 and TRBJ2-5; D gene uncertain. The end of the DNA fits TRBJ2-7 better, so the J call may be wrong. The CDR3 is 13 residues long. Germline loops: CDR1 SGHDT, CDR2 YYEEEE. The CDR3 loop is CASSLTESNEQYF. DNA for the CDR3: TGTGCCAGCAGCTTGACAGAGTCGAACGAGCAGTACTTC.

This sequence joins TRBV7-9 and TRBJ2-7; D is perhaps TRBD2 (6 bases). Deletions cut 10 bases from V and 7 bases from J, with 14 bases between. This CDR3 has 11 amino acids. The germline gives CDR1 SEHNR, CDR2 FQNEAQ (reference sequence). CDR3 DNA sequence: TGTGCCACCTCTTGGGGGGATGAGCAGTACTTC. It codes for CATSWGDEQYF.

The chain is built from TRBV7-9 and TRBJ2-5; D perhaps matches TRBD1 (6 bases). The CDR3 consists of 13 residues. V was clipped by 6 bases and J by 4 bases, with 12 bases between them. The germline V gene has CDR1 SEHNR and CDR2 FQNEAQ (reference sequence). The CDR3 bases are TGTGCCAGCAGGGACAGCCTGGGAGAGACCCAGTACTTC. It translates to CASRDSLGETQYF.

The gene calls are TRBV27 and TRBJ1-2; TRBD1 aligns across 7 bases. The CDR3 runs to 14 residues. The germline gives CDR1 MNHEY, CDR2 SMNVEV (reference sequence). V was pared by 10 bases and J by 4 bases, with 12 bases of the junction left unmatched. The CDR3 is CATGDRDSFYGYTF. The DNA of the CDR3 is TGTGCCACCGGGGATCGGGACAGCTTCTATGGCTACACCTTC.

The V call is TRBV5-1, the J call TRBJ2-7, with unresolved D. Trimming stripped 0 bases from V and 2 bases from J, with 6 bases between. This CDR3 has 13 amino acids. Germline V gene sequence: CDR1 SGHRS, CDR2 YFSETQ. DNA of the CDR3: TGCGCCAGCAGCTTGGCACCAGCCTACGAGCAGTACTTC. It translates to CASSLAPAYEQYF.

This chain connects TRBV5-6 to TRBJ2-2, with D possibly matching TRBD1 (5 bases). Germline V gene data show CDR1 as SGHDT and CDR2 as YYEEEE. This CDR3 spans 17 amino acids. Trimming pared 4 bases from V and 1 base from J, leaving 17 bases between. CDR3 residues: CASSLSVQGGNTGELFF. The CDR3 DNA is TGTGCCAGCAGCCTCTCGGTCCAGGGCGGGAACACCGGGGAGCTGTTTTTT. Variable domain in full (rest from reference TRBV5-6 and TRBJ2-2): DAGVTQSPTHLIKTRGQQVTLRCSPKSGHDTVSWYQQALGQGPQFIFQYYEEEERQRGNFPDRFSGHQFPNYSSELNVNALLLGDSALYLCASSLSVQGGNTGELFFGEGSRLTVL.

J is TRBJ2-1 and V is TRBV7-3; 9 positions match TRBD2. CDR1 and CDR2 from the germline V gene are SGHTA and FQGTGA. After removal of 8 bases from V and 6 bases from J, the junction contained 8 bases not matched to a gene. The CDR3 is 14 amino acids. The CDR3 nucleotides are TGTGCCAGCGATTCTAGCGGGGCAACCAATGAGCAGTTCTTC. It encodes CASDSSGATNEQFF. Filled out from reference TRBV7-3 and TRBJ2-1, the complete variable domain reads GAGVSQTPSNKVTEKGKYVELRCDPISGHTALYWYRQSLGQGPEFLIYFQGTGAADDSGLPNDRFFAVRPEGSVSTLKIQRTERGDSAVYLCASDSSGATNEQFFGPGTRLTVL.

The chain joins TRBV7-2 to TRBJ2-7, with D unclear. The CDR3 has 14 residues. Germline CDR1 is SGHTA and CDR2 is FQGNSA. The V and J ends lost 0 bases and 5 bases respectively, with 11 bases between them. This chain's CDR3 is CASSLATLENEQYF. For the CDR3, the DNA is TGTGCCAGCAGCTTAGCCACCCTTGAGAACGAGCAGTACTTC. The full variable domain, with the rest looked up from reference TRBV7-2 and TRBJ2-7, is GAGVSQSPSNKVTEKGKDVELRCDPISGHTALYWYRQSLGQGLEFLIYFQGNSAPDKSGLPSDRFSAERTGGSVSTLTIQRTQQEDSAVYLCASSLATLENEQYFGPGTRLTVT.

V is TRBV9 and J is TRBJ2-7; 7 nucleotides line up with TRBD2. The V gene end was trimmed by 1 base and the J gene end by 0 bases; junction bases not matched to a gene: 4. This CDR3 spans 15 amino acids. Germline V gene lookup returns CDR1 SGDLS and CDR2 YYNGEE. This CDR3 is CASSVTGGSSYEQYF. CDR3 DNA sequence: TGTGCCAGCAGCGTAACCGGGGGGAGCTCCTACGAGCAGTACTTC. Supplemented by reference TRBV9 and TRBJ2-7, the full variable domain reads DSGVTQTPKHLITATGQRVTLRCSPRSGDLSVYWYQQSLDQGLQFLIQYYNGEERAKGNILERFSAQQFPDLHSELNLSSLELGDSALYFCASSVTGGSSYEQYFGPGTRLTVT.

The chain recombines TRBV19 with TRBJ1-5, with 8 bases fitting TRBD1. Per the germline V gene, CDR1 is LNHDA and CDR2 is SQIVND (reference sequence). Unmatched junction bases numbered 6, after V lost 7 bases and J lost 1 base. The CDR3 runs to 15 residues. The CDR3 spells CASTPDRASNQPQHF. CDR3 DNA: TGTGCCAGTACCCCGGACAGGGCGAGCAATCAGCCCCAGCATTTT.

This clone showed up just a few times. The rearrangement links TRBV25-1 to TRBJ2-1, with D uncertain. V was clipped by 2 bases and J by 4 bases, with 3 bases between them. The CDR3 totals 12 residues. Germline V gene data show CDR1 as MGHDK and CDR2 as SYGVNS. The CDR3 DNA reads as TGTGCCAGCAGTGAACTATACAATGAGCAGTTCTTC. Translation gives CASSELYNEQFF. The full variable domain, rest sourced from reference TRBV25-1 and TRBJ2-1, is EADIYQTPRYLVIGTGKKITLECSQTMGHDKMYWYQQDPGMELHLIHYSYGVNSTEKGDLSSESTVSRIRTEHFPLTLESARPSHTSQYLCASSELYNEQFFGPGTRLTVL.

The chain uses TRBV6-5 and TRBJ1-3; a possible D gene is TRBD1 (5 bases). Germline V gives CDR1 MNHEY, CDR2 SVGAGI. The CDR3 sequence is 16 residues long. The V gene lost 4 bases and the J gene lost 1 base, with 14 bases spanning the gap. CDR3 residues: CASSLRQSPSGNTIYF. In DNA form, the CDR3 reads TGTGCCAGCAGTTTACGACAGTCTCCATCTGGAAACACCATATATTTT.

The chain employs TRBV11-2 and TRBJ1-6, with D perhaps TRBD1 (5 bases). Trimming cost V 0 bases and J 11 bases, with 11 bases left between them. This CDR3 region has 14 residues. CDR1 is SGHAT, CDR2 FQNNGV, per germline. The CDR3 is CASSLDRVSAPLHF. In DNA, the CDR3 is TGTGCCAGCAGCTTAGACAGGGTTTCGGCACCCCTCCACTTT.

This chain links TRBV6-6 with TRBJ1-3; D unresolved. The germline gives CDR1 MNHNY, CDR2 SVGAGI (reference sequence). CDR3 length: 16 amino acids. V lost 2 bases to trimming and J lost 7 bases, with 18 bases between them. CDR3 sequence (DNA): TGTGCCAGCAGTTACGACCCGACGGGGATGGAGAACACCATATATTTT. Translated, it gives CASSYDPTGMENTIYF.

The chain has TRBV7-9 and TRBJ2-1, with TRBD2 matching 13 bases. Germline V gives CDR1 SEHNR, CDR2 FQNEAQ (reference sequence). V was clipped by 11 bases and J by 6 bases; unmatched bases: 10. The CDR3 covers 15 residues. CDR3 protein: CAHSRLAGGPNEQFF. The CDR3 DNA is TGTGCCCACTCGAGACTAGCGGGGGGTCCCAATGAGCAGTTCTTC.

The chain employs TRBV6-1 and TRBJ2-1; 9 nucleotides match TRBD2. V was pared by 3 bases and J by 9 bases, with 12 bases of the junction left unmatched. The germline gives CDR1 MNHNS, CDR2 SASEGT. The CDR3 runs to 16 residues. CDR3 DNA sequence: TGTGCCAGCAGTGAGATTGGTAGCGGGGGATTCAGTGAGCAGTTCTTC. This encodes CASSEIGSGGFSEQFF.

This clone was seen just once. V gene TRBV19 combines with J gene TRBJ1-5, with TRBD1 identical over 8 bases. CDR3 length: 13 amino acids. The J segment lost 7 bases and the V segment lost 7 bases, leaving 6 bases of the junction unmatched. Germline V gives CDR1 LNHDA, CDR2 SQIVND (reference sequence). CDR3 nucleotides: TGTGCCAGTACCTCACAGGGGGACCAGCCCCAGCATTTT. It translates to CASTSQGDQPQHF.

This clone was counted once. This chain links TRBV21-1 with TRBJ2-5; TRBD1, as called in the table, went unchecked against the DNA. TRBV21-1 is given as a pseudogene. The CDR3 runs to 13 residues. The CDR3 sequence: CASSGDRAETQYF. CDR3 nucleotides: TGTGCCAGCAGCGGCGACAGGGCGGAGACCCAGTACTTC.